These 23 T cell receptor beta chains share one sample of origin, sequenced in a study of Graves' ophthalmopathy and Graves' hyperthyroidism. Amplification of TCR beta CDR3 regions used RNA transcripts. First-round RT-PCR with HTBI primers preceded a second-round multiplex PCR. Each CDR3 protein gets one entry after TCRdb re-called the multiplex PCR reads with MiXCR. Seen here are about 550,000 distinct CDR3 sequences, about two fifths observed once, and the top ten hold about 4.1%. The sequencing sample was made of peripheral blood or thyroid tissue (not recorded which). These receptors all stem from an adult man with Graves' hyperthyroidism.

The V and J genes are TRBV24-1 and TRBJ1-5; TRBD1 might be the D (5 bases). The germline V gene encodes CDR1 KGHDR and CDR2 SFDVKD. The CDR3 length is 14 residues. The V gene lost 5 bases and the J gene lost 8 bases, with 15 bases spanning the gap. Written as DNA, the CDR3 is TGTGCCACCAGTGGCGGCCAGGGCGGGGAGCCCCAGCATTTT. It translates to CATSGGQGGEPQHF.

This clonotype was counted between two and nine times. The CDR3 loop reads CSARALGVAGEFETQYF. In DNA form, the CDR3 reads TGCAGTGCTAGAGCGCTCGGAGTAGCGGGAGAATTTGAGACCCAGTACTTC. The rearrangement links TRBV20-1 to TRBJ2-5; TRBD2 agrees at 9 bases. The CDR3 covers 17 residues. Germline trimming cut 1 base from V and 5 bases from J; bases unmatched to any gene: 14. CDR1 DFQATT and CDR2 SNEGSKA come from the germline V gene (reference sequence).

This clonotype was detected many times. This chain links TRBV12-3 or TRBV12-4 with TRBJ2-7; 11 nucleotides match TRBD2. The CDR3 has 17 residues. V shed 3 bases and J 7 bases; nucleotides not matched to a gene: 14. The CDR3 region is CASSLARLAGGTGEQYF. CDR3 nucleotides: TGTGCCAGCAGTTTGGCAAGGCTAGCGGGAGGAACGGGGGAGCAGTACTTC.

This clonotype was detected ten times or more. One junction end does not reproduce the germline sequence, and a read error may be involved. The J gene is TRBJ1-2, the V gene TRBV29-1; D gene ambiguous. This CDR3 has 8 amino acids. Germline CDR1 and CDR2: SQVTM and ANQGSEA. CDR3 nucleotide sequence: TGCAGCGCCGGGGTGGGTACGTTC. This encodes CSAGVGTF.

With respect to this clonotype: At one boundary the junction diverges from the germline segment, which might be a read error. The chain has TRBV5-1 and TRBJ2-5; 9 positions match TRBD1. CDR3 length: 14 amino acids. Germline lookup yields CDR1 SGHRS and CDR2 YFSETQ. The CDR3 loop is CASSRDRESQPQYF. The CDR3 DNA is TGTGCCAGCAGTCGGGACAGGGAGAGTCAGCCCCAGTACTTC.

This clonotype was seen at least ten times. The chain links TRBV4-1 to TRBJ2-7; D not resolved. V gave up 1 base and J gave up 3 bases, with 7 bases separating them. Germline CDR1 is MGHRA and CDR2 is YSYEKL. The length of the CDR3 is 13 residues. The CDR3 nucleotides are TGCGCCAGCAGCCAAGGAATCGGCTACGAGCAGTACTTC. Translated, it gives CASSQGIGYEQYF.

The gene calls are TRBV2 and TRBJ2-5; no clear D gene. The CDR3 has 14 amino acids. Germline V gene sequence: CDR1 SNHLY, CDR2 FYNNEI. V was pared by 1 base and J by 2 bases, with 8 bases between. In nucleotides, the CDR3 is TGTGCCAGCAGTGAAGGACACCAACAAGAGACCCAGTACTTC. Translating it yields CASSEGHQQETQYF.

This clonotype has ten or more counts. The gene calls are TRBV12-3 or TRBV12-4 and TRBJ1-5, with 10 positions matching TRBD1. V lost 2 bases to trimming and J lost 5 bases; unmatched junction nucleotides: 3. CDR3 length equals 15 residues. The chain's CDR3 is CASSLSTGGYQPQHF. The CDR3 DNA sequence: TGTGCCAGCAGTTTATCGACAGGGGGCTATCAGCCCCAGCATTTT.

This clonotype was found many times. The gene calls are TRBV14 and TRBJ2-7, with 11 bases identical to TRBD2. There are 15 residues in the CDR3. Germline-derived CDR1 and CDR2 are SGHDN and FVKESK. V shed 8 bases, J shed 5 bases, and the junction held 11 bases outside the gene matches. CDR3 residues: CASGRLAGNHHEQYF. The CDR3 DNA sequence: TGTGCCAGCGGACGACTAGCGGGAAACCACCACGAGCAGTACTTC.

This clonotype has at least ten counts. V is TRBV20-1 and J is TRBJ2-7; tentatively, D is TRBD2 (5 bases). CDR3 size: 10 residues. V lost 3 bases to trimming and J lost 7 bases, with 7 bases between them. Germline values: CDR1 DFQATT, CDR2 SNEGSKA (reference sequence). The CDR3 protein is CSASGGEQYF. CDR3 DNA: TGCAGTGCTAGCGGAGGAGAGCAGTACTTC.

There are many counts of this clonotype. The rearrangement links TRBV25-1 to TRBJ1-5, with D hard to call. V was pared by 2 bases and J by 3 bases, with 2 bases between. The CDR3 extends over 12 amino acids. The germline V gene has CDR1 MGHDK and CDR2 SYGVNS. In DNA form, the CDR3 reads TGTGCCAGCAGTGAACACAATCAGCCCCAGCATTTT. Its translation: CASSEHNQPQHF.

The J gene is TRBJ2-7, the V gene TRBV5-5; unclear D gene. The germline V gene has CDR1 SGHKS and CDR2 YYEKEE (reference sequence). V lost 1 base and J lost 3, with 11 bases in between. The CDR3 is made up of 14 amino acids. The CDR3 here is CASSLYSGSYEQYF. CDR3 sequence (DNA): TGTGCCAGCAGCTTGTATTCGGGCAGCTACGAGCAGTACTTC.

This chain links TRBV2 with TRBJ2-3, with unresolved D. Germline CDR1 reads SNHLY; CDR2 reads FYNNEI. The CDR3 sequence is 14 residues long. V was cut by 6 bases and J by 0 bases, with 10 bases left in between. The CDR3 DNA is TGTGCCAGCAGGAAGACGCTCAGCACAGATACGCAGTATTTT. Translated: CASRKTLSTDTQYF.

This clonotype was observed a few times. This CDR3 reads CASSFLTGAETQYF. CDR3 bases: TGCGCCAGCAGCTTTTTAACGGGGGCAGAGACCCAGTACTTC. The V gene is TRBV5-1, the J gene TRBJ2-5; perhaps D is TRBD1 or TRBD2 (6 bases each). V lost 2 bases and J 4 bases, leaving 12 bases between the germline ends. The CDR3 has 14 residues. Germline CDR1 is SGHRS and CDR2 is YFSETQ. Using reference TRBV5-1 and TRBJ2-5 for the parts outside the CDR3, the full variable domain is KAGVTQTPRYLIKTRGQQVTLSCSPISGHRSVSWYQQTPGQGLQFLFEYFSETQRNKGNFPGRFSGRQFSNSRSEMNVSTLELGDSALYLCASSFLTGAETQYFGPGTRLLVL.

The chain carries TRBV29-1 and TRBJ2-7; the match to TRBD1 covers 9 bases. V lost 8 bases, J lost 4 bases, and 9 bases stayed unmatched. The CDR3 extends over 13 amino acids. The germline V gene encodes CDR1 SQVTM and CDR2 ANQGSEA. CDR3 DNA: TGCAGCCCCGGGACAGGGATAAGGTACGAGCAGTACTTC. Protein: CSPGTGIRYEQYF.

The V gene is TRBV29-1, the J gene TRBJ1-1; D is unresolved. CDR1 is SQVTM and CDR2 is ANQGSEA in the germline V gene. The length of the CDR3 is 8 residues. Trimming took 3 bases from V and 13 from J, leaving 6 bases between them. Here the CDR3 DNA reads TGCAGCGTTGAGGGAGATTTCTTT. This translates into CSVEGDFF.

The chain recombines TRBV7-2 with TRBJ1-1; 8 bases align to TRBD1. CDR3 length equals 17 residues. Losses at the gene ends were 6 bases for V and 1 base for J; bases not matched to a gene: 13. Germline values: CDR1 SGHTA, CDR2 FQGNSA. This CDR3 reads CASSSLRQGLTNTEAFF. DNA for the CDR3: TGTGCCAGCAGTTCCCTTCGACAGGGGCTAACGAACACTGAAGCTTTCTTT.

A word on this clonotype: A much larger clone lies a single base off, so this may be a read error. The chain uses TRBV7-3 and TRBJ2-5; weak D call: TRBD1 (5 bases). Germline CDR1 is SGHTA and CDR2 is FQGTGA. CDR3 length: 15 residues. The CDR3 nucleotides read TGTGCCAGCAGCCTTATGAGTGGGGCCCAAGAGGCCCAGTACTTC. Protein product: CASSLMSGAQEAQYF.

This clonotype has ten or more counts. The J gene is TRBJ1-2, the V gene TRBV6-5; weak D call: TRBD1 (5 bases). V gave up 10 bases and J gave up 12 bases, with 18 bases separating them. CDR1 is MNHEY and CDR2 is SVGAGI in the germline V gene. The CDR3 covers 11 residues. Here the CDR3 DNA reads TGTGCCACCGGGGGTACCCGGCAAAACACCTTC. Its translation: CATGGTRQNTF.

This clonotype was observed a few times. The rearrangement uses TRBV6-5 and TRBJ2-5; possibly TRBD1 for D (5 bases). Germline loops: CDR1 MNHEY, CDR2 SVGAGI. The CDR3 totals 13 residues. V was trimmed by 8 bases and J by 5 bases, leaving 15 bases between them. Written as DNA, the CDR3 is TGTGCCAGCGGACAAGCCGGTCGGGAGACCCAGTACTTC. Its translation: CASGQAGRETQYF.

V gene TRBV10-3 combines with J gene TRBJ2-7; D may be TRBD1 (5 bases). This CDR3 is 13 amino acids long. V lost 10 bases to trimming and J lost 3 bases, with 16 bases between them. Germline values: CDR1 ENHRY, CDR2 SYGVKD. The CDR3 bases are TGTGCCAGTAACTCAGACAGCAACTACGAGCAGTACTTC. It is translated as CASNSDSNYEQYF.

This clonotype was counted only a few times. The genes are TRBV6-9 and TRBJ2-7; the D gene is possibly TRBD1 (5 bases). This CDR3 has 16 amino acids. Germline CDR1 MNHGY, CDR2 SVAAGI. The ends were cut back, 6 bases at V and 6 bases at J, with 24 bases in the middle. The CDR3 DNA sequence: TGTGCCAGCAGCGTCCAAGGGGTCTCAGGTCGATCCGAGCAGTACTTC. This translates into CASSVQGVSGRSEQYF.

This rearrangement joins TRBV4-2 to TRBJ2-5; 13 bases fit TRBD2. The germline V gene encodes CDR1 LGHNA and CDR2 YNFKEQ. Trimming removed 0 bases from V and 4 bases from J; junction bases left unmatched: 5. This CDR3 is 17 amino acids long. This CDR3 is CASSQDPGLAGSETQYF. CDR3 DNA: TGTGCCAGCAGCCAAGATCCGGGACTAGCGGGATCAGAGACCCAGTACTTC.